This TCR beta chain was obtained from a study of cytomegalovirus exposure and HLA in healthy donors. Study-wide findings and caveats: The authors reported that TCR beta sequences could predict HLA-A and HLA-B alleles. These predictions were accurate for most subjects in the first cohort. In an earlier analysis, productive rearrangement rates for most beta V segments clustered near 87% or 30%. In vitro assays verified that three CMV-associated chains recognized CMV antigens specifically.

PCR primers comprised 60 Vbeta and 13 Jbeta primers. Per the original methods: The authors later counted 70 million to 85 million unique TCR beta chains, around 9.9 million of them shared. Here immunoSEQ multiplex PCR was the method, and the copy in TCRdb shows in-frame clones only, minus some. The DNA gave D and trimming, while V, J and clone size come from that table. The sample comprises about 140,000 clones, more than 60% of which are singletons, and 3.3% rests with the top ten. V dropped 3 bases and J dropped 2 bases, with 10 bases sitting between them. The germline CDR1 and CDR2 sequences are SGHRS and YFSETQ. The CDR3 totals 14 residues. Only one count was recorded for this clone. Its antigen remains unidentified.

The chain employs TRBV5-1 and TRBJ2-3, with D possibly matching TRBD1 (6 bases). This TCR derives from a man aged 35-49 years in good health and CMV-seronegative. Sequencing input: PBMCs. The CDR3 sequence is CASSSRGTTDTQYF. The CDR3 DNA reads TGCGCCAGCAGCTCCAGGGGAACCACAGATACGCAGTATTTT.